This passage covers 21 T cell receptor beta chains from one sample sequenced in a study of blood T cell repertoires in COVID-19. Produced via immunoSEQ multiplex PCR; TCRdb's table is partial and in-frame only. The profile shows some 57,000 clones, approximately 86% of them singletons. Sequences were obtained from peripheral blood. Receptor source: a man in his 70s with acute or convalescent COVID-19.

Remarks on this clone: Other nucleotide sequences from this sample produce the same CDR3. The gene calls are TRBV7-9 and TRBJ2-5; no definite D call. This CDR3 has 13 amino acids. The V and J ends lost 0 bases and 4 bases respectively, with 6 bases between them. Germline V gene sequence: CDR1 SEHNR, CDR2 FQNEAQ (reference sequence). DNA of the CDR3: TGTGCCAGCAGCTTAGCCGGTGGAGAGACCCAGTACTTC. Encoded protein: CASSLAGGETQYF.

This clone has just one count. J is TRBJ1-2 and V is TRBV6-5; 8 nucleotides align to TRBD1. This CDR3 is 15 amino acids long. The ends lost 8 bases at V and 5 bases at J; junction bases unmatched: 13. Germline V gene data show CDR1 as MNHEY and CDR2 as SVGAGI. CDR3 protein: CASVPSPQGAYGYTF. The CDR3 DNA is TGTGCCAGCGTACCCTCCCCTCAGGGGGCTTATGGCTACACCTTC.

The rearrangement uses TRBV28 and TRBJ2-5; 10 bases fit TRBD1. J lost 5 bases, V lost 7 bases, and 13 bases had no gene match. The CDR3 contains 16 residues. In germline, CDR1 is MDHEN, CDR2 SYDVKM. CDR3 loop: CASTAPGTGDGETQYF. CDR3 nucleotides: TGTGCCAGCACCGCCCCCGGGACAGGGGACGGGGAGACCCAGTACTTC.

The chain recombines TRBV3-1 (or the pseudogene TRBV3-2) with TRBJ2-7, with D maybe TRBD2 (5 bases). Between the trimmed V and J ends, which lost 2 bases and 2 bases, there was a span of 13 bases. The CDR3 length is 15 residues. Germline V lookup: CDR1 LGHDT, CDR2 YNNKEL (reference sequence). The CDR3 DNA is TGTGCCAGCAGCCAAACCCTGCGCGGGCCCTACGAGCAGTACTTC. This encodes CASSQTLRGPYEQYF.

V and J are TRBV28 and TRBJ2-1, with 12 bases identical to TRBD2. Trimming cost V 8 bases and J 9 bases; bases outside gene matches: 17. The germline V gene encodes CDR1 MDHEN and CDR2 SYDVKM. The CDR3 extends over 17 amino acids. CDR3 DNA: TGTGCCAGCCGGACCCGGACCGGACTAGCGGGACCTATTGAGCAGTTCTTC. Protein product: CASRTRTGLAGPIEQFF.

This chain connects TRBV6-6 to TRBJ1-5; tentative D call: TRBD1 (5 bases). Looked up from germline, CDR1 is MNHNY and CDR2 is SVGAGI (reference sequence). The CDR3 contains 16 residues. The V and J ends lost 5 bases and 3 bases respectively, with 17 bases between them. The CDR3: CASSTIDSTSNQPQHF. The CDR3 nucleotides are TGTGCCAGCAGTACCATCGACAGTACCTCCAATCAGCCCCAGCATTTT.

The chain uses TRBV27 and TRBJ2-5, with no clear D. The length of the CDR3 is 12 residues. The V end was cut by 3 bases, the J end by 5 bases, with 7 bases between. Germline loops: CDR1 MNHEY, CDR2 SMNVEV (reference sequence). CDR3 coding DNA: TGTGCCAGCAGTTTGGTGAGGGAGACCCAGTACTTC. This gives the protein CASSLVRETQYF.

This chain connects TRBV6-1 to TRBJ1-2; 7 bases fit TRBD1. V lost 2 bases to trimming and J lost 10 bases; unmatched junction nucleotides: 10. Germline V lookup: CDR1 MNHNS, CDR2 SASEGT. CDR3 length: 14 amino acids. DNA for the CDR3: TGTGCCAGCAGTGAACAACCGGGACAGAGCTACTACACCTTC. As protein: CASSEQPGQSYYTF.

To note about this clone: This specimen includes other DNA sequences encoding the same CDR3. The rearrangement uses TRBV5-1 and TRBJ2-7; 9 positions agree with TRBD1. Germline V gives CDR1 SGHRS, CDR2 YFSETQ. The CDR3 has 14 residues. Germline trimming cut 4 bases from V and 2 bases from J; bases unmatched to any gene: 4. In DNA, the CDR3 is TGCGCCAGCAGCGCGGGACAGGGCGCCTACGAGCAGTACTTC. This codes for CASSAGQGAYEQYF.

The J gene is TRBJ2-1, the V gene TRBV7-2, with 10 bases identical to TRBD2. CDR1 and CDR2 from the germline V gene are SGHTA and FQGNSA. This CDR3 has 16 amino acids. The J segment lost 4 bases and the V segment lost 5 bases, leaving 8 bases of the junction unmatched. The CDR3, as DNA: TGTGCCAGCAGCATCCTAGGTAGCGGGAGGTACAATGAGCAGTTCTTC. Amino acids: CASSILGSGRYNEQFF.

The chain employs TRBV27 and TRBJ1-2, with 7 bases matching TRBD1. V was pared by 4 bases and J by 4 bases, with 15 bases of the junction left unmatched. CDR1 and CDR2 from the germline V gene are MNHEY and SMNVEV (reference sequence). The CDR3 contains 17 residues. CDR3 DNA: TGTGCCAGCAGTTCTCTCCCGACAGGGTCTCTGTTCTATGGCTACACCTTC. It yields the protein CASSSLPTGSLFYGYTF.

This chain joins TRBV5-1 and TRBJ1-6; 12 nucleotides match TRBD1. Trimming removed 3 bases from V and 11 bases from J; junction bases left unmatched: 6. The CDR3 is 15 residues long. Germline V gene data show CDR1 as SGHRS and CDR2 as YFSETQ. The CDR3 loop reads CASSSGQGAFPPLHF. Written as DNA, the CDR3 is TGCGCCAGCAGCTCGGGACAGGGGGCCTTCCCACCCCTCCACTTT.

The gene calls are TRBV4-1 and TRBJ1-1; D possibly corresponds to TRBD1 (5 bases). Per germline, CDR1 MGHRA and CDR2 YSYEKL. This CDR3 comprises 13 residues. The V gene lost 7 bases and the J gene lost 6 bases, with 15 bases spanning the gap. This CDR3 reads CASTTWGGAEAFF. CDR3 coding DNA: TGCGCCAGCACAACATGGGGAGGGGCTGAAGCTTTCTTT.

This clone has only one observation. The gene calls are TRBV6-5 and TRBJ2-2; 11 nucleotides align to TRBD1. V lost 6 bases, J lost 7 bases, and 4 bases stayed unmatched. CDR1 and CDR2 (germline): MNHEY, SVGAGI. The CDR3 covers 14 residues. The CDR3 protein is CASRDRGQGGELFF. The CDR3 DNA is TGTGCCAGCAGGGACAGGGGGCAGGGCGGGGAGCTGTTTTTT.

The V gene is TRBV3-1 (or the pseudogene TRBV3-2), the J gene TRBJ2-3, with 14 nucleotides matching TRBD2. Germline V gives CDR1 LGHDT, CDR2 YNNKEL (reference sequence). This CDR3 is built from 15 residues. V was pared by 2 bases and J by 14 bases, with 9 bases of the junction left unmatched. The CDR3 spells CASSQSRLAGGASYF. DNA of the CDR3: TGTGCCAGCAGCCAAAGCCGACTAGCGGGGGGGGCGTCGTATTTT.

On this clone itself: Other DNA variants within this sample encode the same CDR3. The CDR3 sequence is CAWSVLAGRGTEAFF. The CDR3 region has the DNA TGTGCCTGGAGTGTACTAGCGGGGAGGGGGACTGAAGCTTTCTTT. The V gene is TRBV30, the J gene TRBJ1-1; tentative D call: TRBD1 (6 bases). The V end lost 0 bases, the J end lost 5 bases, and 16 bases lay between the germline ends. CDR3 size: 15 residues. Germline CDR1 and CDR2: GTSNPN and SVGIG (reference sequence). The variable domain in full, with the rest retrieved from reference TRBV30 and TRBJ1-1, is SQTIHQWPATLVQPVGSPLSLECTVEGTSNPNLYWYRQAAGRGLQLLFYSVGIGQISSEVPQNLSASRPQDRQFILSSKKLLLSDSGFYLCAWSVLAGRGTEAFFGQGTRLTVV.

This chain links TRBV6-5 with TRBJ1-2, with D perhaps matching TRBD1 (5 bases). CDR3 size: 13 residues. Germline CDR1 and CDR2: MNHEY and SVGAGI. Trimming pared 6 bases from V and 5 bases from J, leaving 13 bases between. CDR3 DNA sequence: TGTGCCAGCAGAAAAGGGGTTTTTTATGGCTACACCTTC. Translated: CASRKGVFYGYTF.

The chain employs TRBV3-1 (or the pseudogene TRBV3-2) and TRBJ2-2, with D possibly being TRBD2 (7 bases). The germline V and J ends were trimmed by 4 bases and 4 bases, with 13 bases remaining between them. CDR1 and CDR2 from the germline V gene are LGHDT and YNNKEL (reference sequence). The CDR3 sequence is 15 residues long. The CDR3 reads CASSRGGLGTGELFF. CDR3 sequence (DNA): TGTGCCAGCAGCCGGGGGGGGCTAGGCACCGGGGAGCTGTTTTTT.

V and J are TRBV28 and TRBJ2-6; 8 nucleotides match TRBD1. Germline CDR1 is MDHEN and CDR2 is SYDVKM. The CDR3 is 20 amino acids. Trimming at V came to 4 bases and at J to 1 base, leaving 15 bases not matched to a gene. This CDR3 reads CASSSPGEGQGVSGANVLTF. The DNA of the CDR3 is TGTGCCAGCAGTTCCCCCGGGGAAGGACAGGGAGTATCTGGGGCCAACGTCCTGACTTTC.

The rearrangement uses TRBV18 and TRBJ1-1; D possibly corresponds to TRBD1 (5 bases). CDR3 length: 15 amino acids. The germline V and J ends were trimmed by 3 bases and 1 base, with 12 bases remaining between them. Germline V gives CDR1 KGHSH, CDR2 LQKENI. The CDR3 DNA reads as TGTGCCAGCTCACCGGGGGGAGGGGCGAACACTGAAGCTTTCTTT. Protein: CASSPGGGANTEAFF.

The CDR3 coding sequence is TGTGCCAGCTCACCGTACCAAACGACAGGGGGCCAAGAGACCCAGTACTTC. It encodes CASSPYQTTGGQETQYF. This rearrangement joins TRBV18 to TRBJ2-5, with 9 bases that match TRBD1. Germline V lookup: CDR1 KGHSH, CDR2 LQKENI. Germline trimming cut 3 bases from V and 1 base from J; bases unmatched to any gene: 9. CDR3 size: 17 residues.